This T cell receptor beta chain emerged from a study of OX40 agonist ivuxolimab in advanced cancers. The study's findings and limits: Expanded peripheral T cells had an undetermined antigen specificity.

Some clones are missing from TCRdb's copy, which holds only in-frame ones; the method was immunoSEQ multiplex PCR. This sample carries approximately 70,000 clones, roughly 85% of them seen once, and the ten largest clones take approximately 8%. A note on this clone: Its antigen is still unknown.

Germline CDR1 reads MNHEY; CDR2 reads SMNVEV (reference sequence). This CDR3 region has 15 residues. V dropped 6 bases and J dropped 2; count of bases not matched to a gene: 3. The gene calls are TRBV27 and TRBJ2-6; 8 nucleotides agree with TRBD1. The sequences come from CD4+ or CD8+ T cells sorted from blood, collected in a trial of the OX40 agonist ivuxolimab. The TCR sequence derives from an adult with an advanced solid tumor such as melanoma, head and neck, liver or kidney cancer. The CDR3 nucleotides read TGTGCCAGCAGCCAGACAGGGGCTGGGGCCAACGTCCTGACTTTC. The encoded protein is CASSQTGAGANVLTF.